What follows describes a single T cell receptor (beta chain). The record originates from a study of blood T cell repertoires in COVID-19. Looking at the study overall: Acute-phase and convalescent COVID-19 samples originated in the United States, Italy and Spain. The analysed material was cDNA or gDNA that came from T cells, B-cell-depleted T cells, or PBMCs.

TCRdb keeps only in-frame clones here, not all; method: immunoSEQ multiplex PCR. The sample contains around 60,000 clones, 85% to 90% of which appear only once. The sample taken for sequencing was peripheral blood. This TCR was sampled from a human donor with active COVID-19. The donor label of this sample is uncertain.

The CDR3 DNA sequence: TGTGCCAGCAGTTTACAGAAAGCGTCGCCCGAGACCCAGTACTTC. Amino acids: CASSLQKASPETQYF. The chain combines TRBV27 with TRBJ2-5; D unresolved. Trimming took off 2 bases at V and 5 bases at J, with 15 bases between the two ends. The CDR3 length is 15 residues. Per germline, CDR1 MNHEY and CDR2 SMNVEV (reference sequence).